The 29 T cell receptor beta chains listed next were all sequenced from one sample in a study of CD8 T cells in ankylosing spondylitis. TCRdb ran MiXCR on the 5' RACE reads and lists one entry per CDR3 protein. This sample has around 25,000 distinct CDR3 sequences, with over 10% found just once. Specimen: blood. The origin of the receptors is a male donor with ankylosing spondylitis or in good health (not recorded which).

This clonotype qualifies as medium-sized. V gene TRBV7-6 combines with J gene TRBJ2-7; D may be TRBD2 (5 bases). The CDR3 runs 13 residues. Germline assignment: CDR1 SGHVS and CDR2 FNYEAQ. With 1 base removed from V and 3 bases from J, the gap between germline ends came to 7 bases. DNA for the CDR3: TGTGCCAGCAGCTTAGGGGAGAACTACGAGCAGTACGTC. The encoded protein is CASSLGENYEQYV.

The table lists this clonotype with a few counts. The chain is built from TRBV4-1 and TRBJ1-5; tentatively, D is TRBD1 (5 bases). V was clipped by 3 bases and J by 0 bases, with 15 bases between them. Germline V lookup: CDR1 MGHRA, CDR2 YSYEKL. The CDR3 has 17 residues. The CDR3 reads CASSQGRATGSNQPQHF. The DNA for the CDR3 is TGCGCCAGCAGCCAGGGTAGAGCCACAGGTAGCAATCAGCCCCAGCATTTT.

The chain links TRBV2 to TRBJ2-2; a possible D gene is TRBD2 (6 bases). The V end was cut by 3 bases, the J end by 6 bases, with 14 bases between. CDR3 length: 15 amino acids. CDR1 and CDR2 (germline): SNHLY, FYNNEI. The CDR3 DNA follows: TGTGCCAGCAGTGATGGGACTCCGTCCCCCGGGGAGCTGTTTTTT. It specifies CASSDGTPSPGELFF.

This clonotype came up a few times. This CDR3 reads CASSVASGRSGTGELFF. In DNA form, the CDR3 reads TGTGCCAGCAGCGTGGCTAGCGGGAGGTCCGGCACCGGGGAGCTGTTTTTT. This chain connects TRBV9 to TRBJ2-2; 11 bases fit TRBD2. The CDR3 has 17 amino acids. Germline CDR1 reads SGDLS; CDR2 reads YYNGEE. Trimming took 2 bases from V and 4 from J; bases not matched to a gene: 7.

The genes are TRBV29-1 and TRBJ2-3; maybe TRBD2 (5 bases). The V end lost 5 bases, the J end lost 0 bases, and 6 bases lay between the germline ends. This CDR3 is 12 amino acids long. Germline V gives CDR1 SQVTM, CDR2 ANQGSEA. CDR3: CSVRTSTDTQYF. The CDR3 nucleotides are TGCAGCGTTAGGACTAGCACAGATACGCAGTATTTT.

CDR3 amino acids: CASSYNSDPFADTQYF. The CDR3 DNA reads as TGTGCCAGCAGCTATAACTCGGACCCGTTTGCAGATACGCAGTATTTT. The chain is built from TRBV9 and TRBJ2-3, with D unclear. Trimming pared 4 bases from V and 4 bases from J, leaving 19 bases between. Germline CDR1 and CDR2: SGDLS and YYNGEE. This CDR3 is built from 16 residues. Full variable domain (remainder filled in from reference TRBV9 and TRBJ2-3): DSGVTQTPKHLITATGQRVTLRCSPRSGDLSVYWYQQSLDQGLQFLIQYYNGEERAKGNILERFSAQQFPDLHSELNLSSLELGDSALYFCASSYNSDPFADTQYFGPGTRLTVL.

In its sample, this clonotype was seen many times. The chain combines TRBV12-3 or TRBV12-4 with TRBJ1-5; a possible D gene is TRBD1 (6 bases). The CDR3 sequence is 14 residues long. The V gene lost 5 bases and the J gene lost 3 bases, with 11 bases spanning the gap. The CDR3 nucleotides read TGTGCCAGCAGTCCCCGGGACAACAATCAGCCCCAGCATTTT. It codes for CASSPRDNNQPQHF.

V gene TRBV7-2 combines with J gene TRBJ2-5, with D uncertain. Germline assignment: CDR1 SGHTA and CDR2 FQGNSA. With 3 bases removed from V and 5 bases from J, the gap between germline ends came to 4 bases. The CDR3 loop spans 11 amino acids. The CDR3 reads CASSFQETQYF. The CDR3 nucleotides are TGTGCCAGCAGCTTTCAGGAGACCCAGTACTTC.

In its sample, this clonotype was seen many times. The chain carries TRBV20-1 and TRBJ1-1; D unclear. The germline gives CDR1 DFQATT, CDR2 SNEGSKA (reference sequence). Deletions cut 3 bases from V and 0 bases from J, with 5 bases between. There are 12 residues in the CDR3. The CDR3 here is CSASGVNTEAFF. The CDR3 region has the DNA TGCAGTGCTAGTGGGGTGAACACTGAAGCTTTCTTT.

The chain employs TRBV12-3 or TRBV12-4 and TRBJ1-1; weak D call: TRBD1 (6 bases). V was pared by 5 bases and J by 6 bases, with 16 bases between. The CDR3 contains 14 residues. The DNA of the CDR3 is TGTGCCAGCAGTCTCGTACAGGGTGGGGCTGAAGCTTTCTTT. It yields the protein CASSLVQGGAEAFF.

This clonotype was observed many times. The V and J genes are TRBV20-1 and TRBJ2-1; D uncertain. This CDR3 comprises 14 residues. Germline lookup yields CDR1 DFQATT and CDR2 SNEGSKA (reference sequence). V was shortened by 3 bases and J by 0 bases, with 9 bases between the two germline ends. As DNA, the CDR3 is TGCAGTGCTAGCGAGCAGAGCTCCTACAATGAGCAGTTCTTC. Amino acids: CSASEQSSYNEQFF.

J is TRBJ2-1 and V is TRBV12-3 or TRBV12-4, with D unresolved. V was shortened by 2 bases and J by 5 bases, with 7 bases between the two germline ends. The CDR3 has 13 residues. The CDR3 spells CASSLSQNNEQFF. CDR3 bases: TGTGCCAGCAGTTTAAGTCAGAACAATGAGCAGTTCTTC.

Comment on this clonotype: One end of the junction varies from germline; a read error may be responsible. This chain joins TRBV12-3 or TRBV12-4 and TRBJ2-1; D gene ambiguous. The CDR3 consists of 12 residues. The CDR3 region has the DNA TGTGCCGGCAGTTTTTCCCTCCATGAGCAGTTCTTC. Translating gives CAGSFSLHEQFF.

The chain uses TRBV12-3 or TRBV12-4 and TRBJ2-5, with D perhaps matching TRBD2 (6 bases). Trimming removed 2 bases at V and 5 bases at J, with 9 bases between. This CDR3 has 13 residues. CDR3 amino acids: CASSLRGMETQYF. CDR3 nucleotide sequence: TGTGCCAGCAGTTTACGGGGGATGGAGACCCAGTACTTC.

This clonotype appeared a few times. CDR3 bases: TGTGCCAGCAGGCCACTTACCGGGGAGCTGTTTTTT. Its protein is CASRPLTGELFF. The chain links TRBV6-2 or TRBV6-3 to TRBJ2-2; D not certain. Deletions cut 6 bases from V and 5 bases from J, with 7 bases between. The CDR3 sequence is 12 residues long. CDR1 is MNHEY and CDR2 is SVGEGT in the germline V gene.

CDR3 coding DNA: TGCGCCAGCAGCTTAAACCAGGGGATGTATGGCTACACCTTC. Translated: CASSLNQGMYGYTF. The rearrangement uses TRBV5-1 and TRBJ1-2; D possibly corresponds to TRBD1 (6 bases). V was pared by 2 bases and J by 5 bases, with 13 bases between. Germline values: CDR1 SGHRS, CDR2 YFSETQ. The CDR3 extends over 14 amino acids.

This clonotype has just a few counts. The chain recombines TRBV28 with TRBJ2-7; the D gene could be TRBD1 or TRBD2 (6 bases each). Per germline, CDR1 MDHEN and CDR2 SYDVKM. V was shortened by 7 bases and J by 6 bases, with 16 bases between the two germline ends. The CDR3 loop spans 13 amino acids. CDR3 in amino acids: CASTRIGGGEQYF. The DNA for the CDR3 is TGTGCCAGCACCCGTATTGGAGGGGGCGAGCAGTACTTC.

In its sample, this clonotype was seen a few times. V and J are TRBV28 and TRBJ1-2, with D unclear. Germline lookup yields CDR1 MDHEN and CDR2 SYDVKM. V gave up 6 bases and J gave up 3 bases, with 8 bases separating them. The CDR3 has 12 residues. The CDR3 here is CASSIGDYGYTF. In nucleotides, the CDR3 is TGTGCCAGCAGCATCGGGGACTATGGCTACACCTTC.

The sample holds many counts of this clonotype. The V call is TRBV4-3, the J call TRBJ2-2; D is unclear. The CDR3 loop spans 14 amino acids. V was shortened by 3 bases and J by 2 bases, with 7 bases between the two germline ends. Germline V lookup: CDR1 LGHNA, CDR2 YSLEER. CDR3: CASSHDTNTGELFF. The CDR3 DNA follows: TGCGCCAGCAGCCACGACACCAACACCGGGGAGCTGTTTTTT.

This clonotype was recorded at least ten times. The chain uses TRBV12-3 or TRBV12-4 and TRBJ1-1, with D perhaps matching TRBD1 (6 bases). CDR3 size: 13 residues. V lost 5 bases, J lost 1 base, and 8 bases lay in between. This CDR3 is CASSAGANTEAFF. The CDR3 DNA reads as TGTGCCAGCAGTGCAGGGGCGAACACTGAAGCTTTCTTT.

This clonotype was seen more than once but under ten times. The genes are TRBV6-6 and TRBJ1-1; TRBD1 matches at 10 bases. V dropped 5 bases and J dropped 4; count of bases not matched to a gene: 10. This CDR3 has 16 amino acids. Germline V gives CDR1 MNHNY, CDR2 SVGAGI (reference sequence). The CDR3 spells CASSRSPGQGPTEAFF. The CDR3 nucleotides read TGTGCCAGCAGTCGATCCCCGGGACAGGGGCCCACTGAAGCTTTCTTT.

This clonotype was picked up a small number of times. CDR3 sequence reads: CASSFLGGGGNYEQFF. CDR3 in DNA: TGTGCCAGCAGTTTCTTAGGTGGCGGGGGGAACTATGAGCAGTTCTTC. The chain uses TRBV28 and TRBJ2-1; 8 nucleotides line up with TRBD2. With V trimmed by 3 bases and J by 8 bases, 12 bases remained unmatched. The V gene's germline CDR1 is MDHEN and CDR2 SYDVKM. The CDR3 contains 16 residues.

This clonotype appeared many times. This chain uses TRBV5-1 with TRBJ2-7, with TRBD1 matching 7 bases. The V segment lost 4 bases and the J segment 2 bases; nucleotides outside the gene matches: 6. The CDR3 is 14 residues long. Germline CDR1 SGHRS, CDR2 YFSETQ. CDR3: CASSPGGSTYEQYF. Written as DNA, the CDR3 is TGCGCCAGCAGCCCAGGGGGTTCTACCTACGAGCAGTACTTC.

This chain connects TRBV9 to TRBJ2-1, with 7 bases matching TRBD1. Germline V lookup: CDR1 SGDLS, CDR2 YYNGEE. Germline trimming cut 0 bases from V and 0 bases from J; bases unmatched to any gene: 6. There are 17 residues in the CDR3. CDR3 sequence: CASSVARTGSSYNEQFF. CDR3 sequence (DNA): TGTGCCAGCAGCGTAGCCCGGACAGGAAGCTCCTACAATGAGCAGTTCTTC.

This clonotype was counted ten times or more. The chain uses TRBV4-3 and TRBJ2-2; D is undetermined. CDR1 is LGHNA and CDR2 is YSLEER in the germline V gene. This CDR3 is built from 19 residues. The V end was cut by 2 bases, the J end by 3 bases, with 22 bases between. The CDR3 sequence is CASSQRFRFERTDTGELFF. The CDR3 DNA is TGCGCCAGCAGCCAACGTTTCAGGTTTGAAAGGACGGACACCGGGGAGCTGTTTTTT.

This clonotype was counted only a few times. The V and J genes are TRBV20-1 and TRBJ2-2; TRBD1 matches at 8 bases. The CDR3 spans 14 residues. Germline assignment: CDR1 DFQATT and CDR2 SNEGSKA (reference sequence). Trimming at V came to 7 bases and at J to 3 bases, leaving 7 bases not matched to a gene. In DNA, the CDR3 is TGCAGTGTCAGCCAGGGGGCTTACACCGGGGAGCTGTTTTTT. Its translation is CSVSQGAYTGELFF.

This clonotype came up many times. The chain recombines TRBV20-1 with TRBJ2-3, with D maybe TRBD2 (5 bases). V was pared by 6 bases and J by 5 bases, with 18 bases between. Germline V gives CDR1 DFQATT, CDR2 SNEGSKA (reference sequence). This CDR3 contains 14 residues. The CDR3 DNA is TGCAGTGCCGGGGTCGGGTCCCTAGAAGATACGCAGTATTTT. This codes for CSAGVGSLEDTQYF.

CDR3 sequence (DNA): TGTGCCAGCACGCTAGCGGGGGGTGGAGAGCAGTTCTTC. Protein sequence: CASTLAGGGEQFF. The rearrangement links TRBV7-2 to TRBJ2-1; 11 bases map to TRBD2. Germline V gene sequence: CDR1 SGHTA, CDR2 FQGNSA. The CDR3 extends over 13 amino acids. The J segment lost 10 bases and the V segment lost 7 bases, leaving 6 bases of the junction unmatched.

The chain has TRBV6-2 or TRBV6-3 and TRBJ2-1; either TRBD1 or TRBD2 may supply D (5 bases each). Trimming left V 5 bases short and J 6 bases short, with 17 bases between. The CDR3 is 15 amino acids. Germline CDR1 is MNHEY and CDR2 is SVGEGT. CDR3 DNA sequence: TGTGCCAGCAGTAGAGGGGCGACAGTCGGCAATGAGCAGTTCTTC. Protein sequence: CASSRGATVGNEQFF.